The following is a T cell receptor beta chain sequence with its context. Its antigen is currently not known. No base quality information exists; no much larger clone differs at one position. This record comes from a study of cytomegalovirus exposure and HLA in healthy donors (dated 2017 in TCRdb). With respect to the entire study: According to an earlier analysis of a few hundred of the donors, about 190 million T cells yielded roughly 110 million unique TCR beta sequences and around 300 Gb of sequence data. Approximately 330 gigabases of sequencing data and 70 million to 95 million unique TCR sequences made up an early release that covered roughly 670 HLA-typed donors. Of the approximately 400 genotyped donors, approximately 83% fell in the genetic ancestry cluster associated with self-reported Caucasian donors. The study was designed to test whether signatures of past pathogen exposure could be identified by cataloging public T cell receptors. Using immunosequencing, the study profiled T cell repertoires from 550 to 750 subjects and related those repertoires to cytomegalovirus serostatus. Along with the approximately 700-subject first cohort, a separate validation cohort of over a hundred different subjects was used. To predict cytomegalovirus infection status, the study combined high-throughput TCR immunosequencing, statistical association of individual TCRs with disease status, and machine learning. In a later analysis, previously published TCR beta repertoires from several hundred donors were re-analyzed and high-resolution HLA genotyping was added so that TCR occurrence patterns could be studied. The later analysis used no new phenotypic data to find candidate immune exposures, relying instead on TCR beta sequences and their occurrence across donors. In an earlier analysis of over 550 of the donors, high-throughput TCR beta sequencing was used to judge whether each TCR beta V gene segment behaved as functional or pseudogenic. Donor age, sex, ethnicity and CMV serostatus were compiled alongside the repertoire data. In a later genetic analysis, genome-wide SNP genotypes for about 55% of the roughly 700 donors were used, and that subset was treated as a discovery cohort. Every repertoire in the discovery cohort had been generated on one and the same sequencing platform. Class I and class II HLA loci were covered by the typing at four-digit resolution. Typing coverage varied by locus: roughly 629-630 donors for A, B, C, DRB1 and DQB1; roughly 560 for DQA1; about 600 for DPA1; fewer than 480 for DPB1. Because of strong linkage in the cohort, 4 to 6 DR-DQ haplotypes were treated as single units for association and clustering. Among some 400 genotyped donors of the cohort, an average of around 240,000 unique TCR beta nucleotide sequences was sequenced per donor, of which 15% to 20% were non-productive.

Overall results and qualifications from the work: According to a later analysis, parvovirus B19, influenza, CMV and Epstein-Barr virus appeared linked to several top co-occurrence clusters. The classifier was reported to diagnose cytomegalovirus status with high specificity and sensitivity in both the original and validation cohorts. Broadly in line with IMGT annotations, most TCR beta V segments showed up in productive rearrangements about 87% or about 30% of the time in an earlier analysis of 587 of the donors. Immune exposure information for the cohort was limited to CMV serostatus. A further reported finding was that TCR beta sequences accurately predicted the HLA-A and HLA-B alleles for most subjects in the first cohort. Because counts were too low, some 16 rarely observed V segments, including chromosome 9 orphons, were excluded from the earlier analysis of about 500 of the donors. The presence/absence analyses assumed that sequencing depth was roughly uniform across donors, and that assumption may not be true. Correlated functional status among segregating V segments might reflect linkage disequilibrium, but an unknown experimental factor could not be ruled out. A later analysis found that TCR association rates varied across HLA loci, with DRB1 alleles showing the most associated TCRs and HLA-C alleles the fewest. A later analysis found that HLA-associated TCR beta chains were more clonally expanded and had lower generation probabilities than equally common non-associated chains. In vitro tests confirmed that a few of the cytomegalovirus-associated TCR beta chains recognize cytomegalovirus antigens. An association between a missense DCLRE1C variant and V-gene and J-gene trimming of TCR beta chains was found in a later genetic analysis and replicated in an independent cohort. In a later analysis, most CMV-associated TCR beta chains were found to appear HLA-restricted, with HLA associations seemingly driven largely by CMV exposure. The 87-base-pair reads could not distinguish some IMGT-functional V segments, including TRBV6-2 and TRBV6-3, so those segments were excluded. It was suggested by the authors that the approach could potentially be generalized to other disease states and immunological phenotypes. A cluster of highly shared sequence variants was judged likely to represent a technical artifact of the sequencing pipeline. At a false discovery rate of 0.05, a later analysis linked under 20,000 TCR beta sequences to specific HLA alleles. Assigning TCR associations to individual alleles was difficult when HLA alleles, especially DR and DQ, strongly co-occurred. In the study, 164 TCR beta chains were listed as associated with cytomegalovirus. Only TCR beta chains were sequenced in this cohort, and the absence of alpha or paired-chain data limited detectable features. While some public TCRs were present in many individuals, most TCR sequences turned up only very rarely across donors. A later genetic analysis reported fewer N-insertions in productive TCRs among donors in an Asian-associated ancestry cluster than the approximately 700-donor mean. Because HLA typing was unavailable for some donors at each locus, only the typed subset was used in association tests.

The method behind the library was the immunoSEQ multiplex PCR assay. For the multiplex PCR, a mixture combining 60 forward primers for TCR Vbeta segments and 13 reverse primers for TCR Jbeta segments was used. Amplification of the CDR3 region of rearranged TCR beta genes was performed with a multiplex PCR assay on genomic DNA. Amplified TCR beta libraries were sequenced as 87-base-pair reads on the Illumina HiSeq System. Per the authors' processing: In a later analysis, around 80 million unique TCR beta chains were counted across the approximately 640 repertoires, and roughly 11 million of these chains were shared by at least two donors. Raw reads were error-corrected and collapsed into unique sequences with a nearest-neighbor algorithm that merged closely related sequences to remove PCR and sequencing errors. CDR3 sequences were aligned to IMGT reference sequences to assign V, D and J gene segments. For a sequence to be retained, at least a six-nucleotide match to both a V gene segment and a J gene segment was required. A rearrangement counted as productive if the CDR3 had no stop codons and remained in frame with V and J, and every other rearrangement counted as non-productive. Following IMGT convention, CDR3 was defined as the stretch from the second conserved V-encoded cysteine to the conserved J-encoded phenylalanine. Sequences without an unambiguous match to a single V gene segment were excluded from the earlier analysis of almost 600 of the donors. An earlier analysis of about 600 of the donors called V segments functional above 56.7% productive rearrangements and segregating when the between-donor standard deviation exceeded 5%. A statistical classification framework was built to diagnose cytomegalovirus status from the catalog of TCR beta chain sequences. V and J gene assignment, in a later analysis, came from comparing TCR nucleotide sequences with IMGT/GENE-DB human TR gene sequences. Using the TCRdist pipeline, a later analysis assigned CDR3 sequences along with most-parsimonious VDJ recombination scenarios. In a later analysis, each TCR beta chain was defined by its CDR3 amino acid sequence together with its V-gene family, and reads lacking a unique V-gene family were excluded. To address suspected cross-contamination and a sequencing artifact, a later analysis removed a few hundred highly shared, low-generation-probability nucleotide sequences. In a later analysis, a clonal expansion index was calculated for each public chain from normalized within-repertoire ranks of inferred template counts. A later analysis computed generation probabilities with a VDJ recombination model fitted to out-of-frame rearrangements, and checked the results against IGoR. Hypergeometric tests were used in a later analysis to score TCR-TCR, TCR-HLA and TCR-CMV co-occurrence, with a repertoire-size bias correction applied to the TCR pairs. In a later analysis, false discovery rates were estimated by permuting HLA or CMV assignments 20 times. In a later analysis, co-occurring TCRs were grouped using DBSCAN, and TCRdist sequence similarity was added for clustering within HLA-allele-positive subsets. For co-occurrence clustering, repertoires with fewer than 30,000 or more than 120,000 public chains were excluded, along with roughly five repertoires with anomalous nucleotide sharing. TCRdb took this table from immuneACCESS and kept in-frame rearrangements with V and J called. Such tables lack part of the clones; where checked against another copy, unresolved V genes explain under half of the gap, and the rest is unexplained. V and J calls and clone size are as listed in that table; D and trimming were resolved from the DNA. The sample table holds about 90,000 clones, of which approximately 68% were seen once. About 22% of the sample lies in the top ten.

The cohort was made up of 666 healthy bone marrow donors. At the time of sampling, all cohort members were nominally healthy, though unrecorded immune exposures were likely present. The donor was CMV seropositive and belonged to the group of about 290 seropositive cohort members. Each donor provided a peripheral blood sample, and peripheral blood mononuclear cells were used for TCR beta sequencing. Genomic DNA extraction from the blood cell samples was performed with the Qiagen DNeasy Blood Extraction Kit. Germline trimming: 5 bases from V, 6 bases from J; junction bases outside gene matches: 6. CDR1 SGHNT and CDR2 YYREEE are derived from the germline V gene (reference sequence). The CDR3 holds 15 amino acids from the cysteine to the phenylalanine. Here the CDR3 DNA is all that survives: 45 bases in frame from base 1.

The sequencing sample was made of PBMCs. The receptor's source is a woman between 50 and 59 years old in good health and CMV-seropositive. The rearrangement combines TRBV5-4 with TRBJ2-2; a stretch of 11 junction bases matches TRBD1. The DNA sequence is TGTGCCAGCAGATTACGGGACAGGGGGGCCGGGGAGCTGTTTTTT. It encodes CASRLRDRGAGELFF. The reference TRBV5-4 and TRBJ2-2 proteins fill in what lies around the CDR3, so the full variable domain reads ETGVTQSPTHLIKTRGQQVTLRCSSQSGHNTVSWYQQALGQGPQFIFQYYREEENGRGNFPPRFSGLQFPNYSSELNVNALELDDSALYLCASRLRDRGAGELFFGEGSRLTVL.